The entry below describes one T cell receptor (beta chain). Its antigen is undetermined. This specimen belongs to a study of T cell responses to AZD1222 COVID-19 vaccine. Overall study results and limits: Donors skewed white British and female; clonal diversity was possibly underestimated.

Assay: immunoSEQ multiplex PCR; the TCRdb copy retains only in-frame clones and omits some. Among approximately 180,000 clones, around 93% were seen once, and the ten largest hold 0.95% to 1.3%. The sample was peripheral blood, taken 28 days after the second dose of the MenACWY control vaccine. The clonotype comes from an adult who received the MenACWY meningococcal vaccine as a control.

This CDR3 is CASSIGDTQYF. DNA for the CDR3: TGTGCCAGCAGTATTGGGGATACGCAGTATTTT. The chain links TRBV6-5 to TRBJ2-3; D uncertain. Germline V gene data show CDR1 as MNHEY and CDR2 as SVGAGI. V was pared by 5 bases and J by 6 bases, with 6 bases between. CDR3 length equals 11 residues.